This T cell receptor beta chain was observed in a study of OX40 agonist ivuxolimab in advanced cancers. Autoimmune disease history or systemic immunosuppression led to patients being barred. The CDR3 covers 18 residues. Some clones are missing from TCRdb's copy, which holds only in-frame ones; the method was immunoSEQ multiplex PCR. The sample includes 100,000 to 150,000 clones, just under 95% of them seen just once. A note on this clone: As yet, its antigen is unknown.

Study-wide findings and caveats: Compared with CD4+, CD8+ T cells on average had more expanded clones.

The J gene is TRBJ2-6, the V gene TRBV21-1; the table gives TRBD2 as D, unverified against the DNA. TRBV21-1 is a known pseudogene. The source is an adult with an advanced solid tumor such as melanoma, head and neck, liver or kidney cancer. Sample: CD4+ or CD8+ T cells sorted from blood, taken in a trial of the OX40 agonist ivuxolimab. The CDR3 nucleotides read TGTGCCAGCAGCAAAGGGGGAGGGAACCTTGCTGGGGCCAACGTCCTGACTTTC. Protein product: CASSKGGGNLAGANVLTF.